The 8 T cell receptor beta chains presented below share a single source sample, sequenced in a study of T cells after yellow fever vaccination (dated by TCRdb to 2018 to 2020). Library generation was performed with 5' RACE. TCRdb names Illumina NovaSeq 6000 as the instrument used. TCRdb handled the public reads itself, with Q25 trimming in fastp and clone calling in MiXCR, and kept productive beta chains. Rows merge per CDR3 protein into single entries with the most common DNA and genes. In this sample the table shows about 340,000 distinct CDR3 sequences, under 15% of which occur a single time. The ten largest clonotypes hold about 3% of the sample. In light of the paper, this sample's treatment or condition label describes: live attenuated yellow fever vaccine strain. Specimen: CD4+ T cells sorted from PBMCs, collected 15 days after the yellow fever booster vaccination. The receptors were sampled from a man younger than 35 who received the YFV17D yellow fever vaccine.

The chain joins TRBV11-2 to TRBJ1-6, with D uncertain. V shed 1 base and J shed 7 bases, with 14 bases lying between them. This CDR3 has 16 residues. Germline loops: CDR1 SGHAT, CDR2 FQNNGV. This chain's CDR3 is CASSLVVGSVNSPLHF. CDR3 DNA: TGTGCCAGCAGCTTAGTTGTCGGGAGTGTGAATTCACCCCTCCACTTT.

The rearrangement links TRBV7-2 to TRBJ2-7, with a weak D call TRBD1 (6 bases). The germline gives CDR1 SGHTA, CDR2 FQGNSA. Trimming pared 4 bases from V and 5 bases from J, leaving 12 bases between. CDR3 length: 13 residues. The CDR3 region is CASSSQQGHEQYF. Here the CDR3 DNA reads TGTGCCAGCAGCTCGCAACAGGGACACGAGCAGTACTTC.

A few counts support this clonotype. The genes are TRBV20-1 and TRBJ2-7; tentatively, D is TRBD2 (6 bases). Germline values: CDR1 DFQATT, CDR2 SNEGSKA (reference sequence). This CDR3 region has 14 residues. V was cut by 2 bases and J by 4 bases, with 15 bases left in between. CDR3 sequence: CSARPLAIRYEQYF. CDR3 in DNA: TGCAGTGCTAGACCACTAGCAATAAGATACGAGCAGTACTTC.

This clonotype was seen a few times. The V and J genes are TRBV14 and TRBJ2-5; 13 nucleotides match TRBD2. Germline CDR1 reads SGHDN; CDR2 reads FVKESK. Trimming at V came to 1 base and at J to 5 bases, leaving 10 bases not matched to a gene. This CDR3 is built from 18 residues. CDR3 sequence reads: CASSQGGLAGAPGETQYF. CDR3 bases: TGTGCCAGCAGCCAAGGCGGACTAGCGGGGGCCCCTGGCGAGACCCAGTACTTC.

At least ten counts were recorded for this clonotype. The genes are TRBV5-1 and TRBJ2-1; 8 bases fit TRBD2. V gave up 7 bases and J gave up 7 bases; unmatched junction bases: 13. The germline V gene encodes CDR1 SGHRS and CDR2 YFSETQ. The CDR3 loop spans 15 amino acids. The CDR3 is CASGEAGLVKNEQFF. The CDR3 DNA sequence: TGCGCCAGCGGGGAGGCGGGACTAGTGAAGAATGAGCAGTTCTTC.

The DNA for the CDR3 is TGTGCCAGCAGCTTGCTGGACAATGAGCAGTTCTTC. Its translation: CASSLLDNEQFF. The gene calls are TRBV5-6 and TRBJ2-1; D is undetermined. The CDR3 has 12 amino acids. V lost 1 base to trimming and J lost 5 bases, with 4 bases between them. CDR1 is SGHDT, CDR2 YYEEEE, per germline.

The chain links TRBV7-9 to TRBJ1-2, with no clear D. CDR1 SEHNR and CDR2 FQNEAQ come from the germline V gene (reference sequence). This CDR3 spans 14 amino acids. V lost 5 bases and J lost 4, with 14 bases in between. This CDR3 is CASSRAPESYGYTF. Written as DNA, the CDR3 is TGTGCCAGCAGCCGCGCCCCCGAGAGCTATGGCTACACCTTC.

This clonotype was counted a few times. V usage is TRBV28 and J usage is TRBJ2-1, with D tentatively TRBD1 or TRBD2 (7 bases each). Trimming took 7 bases from V and 5 from J, leaving 18 bases between them. This CDR3 contains 15 residues. CDR1 is MDHEN and CDR2 is SYDVKM in the germline V gene. The CDR3 region has the DNA TGTGCCAGCATCTTTGGGAGGGGGCTGAACAATGAGCAGTTCTTC. It is translated as CASIFGRGLNNEQFF. Looking up the rest from reference TRBV28 and TRBJ2-1 gives the full variable domain: DVKVTQSSRYLVKRTGEKVFLECVQDMDHENMFWYRQDPGLGLRLIYFSYDVKMKEKGDIPEGYSVSREKKERFSLILESASTNQTSMYLCASIFGRGLNNEQFFGPGTRLTVL.